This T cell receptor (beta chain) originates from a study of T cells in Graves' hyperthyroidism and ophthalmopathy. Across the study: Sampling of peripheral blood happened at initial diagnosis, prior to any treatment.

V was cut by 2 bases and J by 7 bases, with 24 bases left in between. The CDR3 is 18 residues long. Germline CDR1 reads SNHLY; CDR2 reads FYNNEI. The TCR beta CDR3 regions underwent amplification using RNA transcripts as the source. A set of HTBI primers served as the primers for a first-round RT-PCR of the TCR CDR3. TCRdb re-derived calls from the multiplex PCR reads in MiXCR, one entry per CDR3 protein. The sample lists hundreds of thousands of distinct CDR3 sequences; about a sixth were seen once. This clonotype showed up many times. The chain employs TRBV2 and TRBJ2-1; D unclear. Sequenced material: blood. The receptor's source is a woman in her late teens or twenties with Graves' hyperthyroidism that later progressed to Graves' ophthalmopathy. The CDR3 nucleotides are TGTGCCAGCAGTGAAACCGCCAAGGCTAATACACTCAAGAATGAGCAGTTCTTC. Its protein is CASSETAKANTLKNEQFF. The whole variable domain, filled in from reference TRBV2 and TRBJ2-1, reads EPEVTQTPSHQVTQMGQEVILRCVPISNHLYFYWYRQILGQKVEFLVSFYNNEISEKSEIFDDQFSVERPDGSNFTLKIRSTKLEDSAMYFCASSETAKANTLKNEQFFGPGTRLTVL.